The 13 T cell receptor beta chains in this list originate from one sample, sequenced in a study of blood T cell repertoires in COVID-19. Data came from immunoSEQ multiplex PCR; TCRdb stores just in-frame clones and leaves some out. The table has roughly 250,000 clones, more than 85% seen once; the top ten hold about 1.5%. Sample: PBMCs or T cells enriched from blood (not recorded which). The receptors were gathered from a woman in her 50s who had recovered from COVID-19.

This sequence joins TRBV11-2 and TRBJ2-7; unclear D gene. The CDR3 is 15 residues long. The V end was cut by 0 bases, the J end by 0 bases, with 9 bases between. Germline V gene lookup returns CDR1 SGHAT and CDR2 FQNNGV. The CDR3 sequence: CASSLDQVPSYEQYF. The CDR3 nucleotides are TGTGCCAGCAGCTTAGATCAGGTGCCCTCCTACGAGCAGTACTTC.

This clone was seen once. The chain employs TRBV7-2 and TRBJ2-1; 9 bases are a match to TRBD1. Unmatched junction bases numbered 8, after V lost 4 bases and J lost 7 bases. CDR1 SGHTA and CDR2 FQGNSA come from the germline V gene. The CDR3 totals 15 residues. The CDR3 sequence: CASSYLTGGYNEQFF. DNA for the CDR3: TGTGCCAGCAGCTACTTGACAGGGGGGTATAATGAGCAGTTCTTC.

V is TRBV29-1 and J is TRBJ2-7, with 8 bases fitting TRBD1. Germline CDR1 SQVTM, CDR2 ANQGSEA. This CDR3 is 12 amino acids long. J lost 5 bases, V lost 7 bases, and 7 bases had no gene match. DNA of the CDR3: TGCAGCGCGCGGACAGGGAAGAACGAGCAGTACTTC. Its protein product is CSARTGKNEQYF.

This rearrangement joins TRBV14 to TRBJ1-1; no firm D call. This CDR3 has 13 amino acids. V gave up 2 bases and J gave up 3 bases, with 7 bases separating them. The germline gives CDR1 SGHDN, CDR2 FVKESK. The CDR3 sequence: CASSQREYTEAFF. The CDR3 bases are TGTGCCAGCAGCCAACGGGAATACACTGAAGCTTTCTTT.

This chain uses TRBV5-8 with TRBJ1-1; the match to TRBD1 covers 9 bases. V lost 2 bases and J lost 9; bases outside the gene matches: 2. The CDR3 covers 12 residues. Germline CDR1 is SGHTS and CDR2 is YDEGEE. CDR3 DNA: TGTGCCAGCAGCTTTACAGGGGGCAAAGCTTTCTTT. It translates to CASSFTGGKAFF.

The rearrangement uses TRBV18 and TRBJ1-5; TRBD1 matches at 12 bases. The CDR3 spans 17 residues. Trimming cost V 4 bases and J 1 base; bases outside gene matches: 5. CDR1 KGHSH and CDR2 LQKENI come from the germline V gene. The CDR3 DNA sequence: TGTGCCAGCTCACGAGGGACAGGGGGCACGAGCAATCAGCCCCAGCATTTT. It yields the protein CASSRGTGGTSNQPQHF.

The chain combines TRBV30 with TRBJ1-5; D is uncertain. V was trimmed by 2 bases and J by 5 bases, leaving 13 bases between them. CDR1 and CDR2 from the germline V gene are GTSNPN and SVGIG (reference sequence). The CDR3 runs to 14 residues. For the CDR3, the DNA is TGTGCCTGGAGTAGACCGAATGACTATCAGCCCCAGCATTTT. Amino acids: CAWSRPNDYQPQHF.

The J gene is TRBJ2-7, the V gene TRBV7-2; TRBD2 is a possible D gene (5 bases). This CDR3 is built from 14 residues. Looked up from germline, CDR1 is SGHTA and CDR2 is FQGNSA. V dropped 2 bases and J dropped 0 bases, with 8 bases sitting between them. The CDR3 nucleotides read TGTGCCAGCAGCTTAACTAGGACCTCCTACGAGCAGTACTTC. Protein product: CASSLTRTSYEQYF.

The V gene is TRBV12-3 or TRBV12-4, the J gene TRBJ2-1; D might be TRBD2 (6 bases). The CDR3 extends over 12 amino acids. Trimming removed 4 bases at V and 11 bases at J, with 12 bases between. The CDR3 DNA reads as TGTGCCAGCAGTTCAAGACTAGTTAAGCAGTTCTTC. Protein sequence: CASSSRLVKQFF.

This sequence joins TRBV18 and TRBJ1-3; no clear D gene. This CDR3 contains 14 residues. Looked up from germline, CDR1 is KGHSH and CDR2 is LQKENI. V lost 3 bases and J lost 8, with 14 bases in between. CDR3 in amino acids: CASSPQSPQDTIYF. In nucleotides, the CDR3 is TGTGCCAGCTCACCGCAGTCCCCTCAGGACACCATATATTTT.

V usage is TRBV27 and J usage is TRBJ1-2; TRBD1 might be the D (6 bases). V lost 2 bases, J lost 4 bases, and 11 bases lay in between. This CDR3 region has 14 residues. The germline CDR1 and CDR2 sequences are MNHEY and SMNVEV (reference sequence). The CDR3 sequence: CASSLRTGSYGYTF. The CDR3 DNA reads as TGTGCCAGCAGTTTAAGAACAGGGAGCTATGGCTACACCTTC.

The chain recombines TRBV28 with TRBJ2-7; TRBD1 agrees at 8 bases. CDR1 is MDHEN and CDR2 is SYDVKM in the germline V gene. After removal of 4 bases from V and 5 bases from J, the junction contained 7 bases not matched to a gene. The CDR3 runs to 14 residues. CDR3 amino acids: CASSSPGGFNEQYF. DNA for the CDR3: TGTGCCAGCAGTTCGCCAGGGGGCTTCAACGAGCAGTACTTC. The full variable domain, with the rest looked up from reference TRBV28 and TRBJ2-7, is DVKVTQSSRYLVKRTGEKVFLECVQDMDHENMFWYRQDPGLGLRLIYFSYDVKMKEKGDIPEGYSVSREKKERFSLILESASTNQTSMYLCASSSPGGFNEQYFGPGTRLTVT.

This rearrangement joins TRBV7-2 to TRBJ2-7, with 12 bases fitting TRBD2. CDR3 length: 15 residues. CDR1 and CDR2 (germline): SGHTA, FQGNSA. V dropped 5 bases and J dropped 3; count of bases not matched to a gene: 5. The DNA for the CDR3 is TGTGCCAGCAGCCCGGGACTAGCGGGTTACTACGAGCAGTACTTC. This sequence encodes CASSPGLAGYYEQYF.